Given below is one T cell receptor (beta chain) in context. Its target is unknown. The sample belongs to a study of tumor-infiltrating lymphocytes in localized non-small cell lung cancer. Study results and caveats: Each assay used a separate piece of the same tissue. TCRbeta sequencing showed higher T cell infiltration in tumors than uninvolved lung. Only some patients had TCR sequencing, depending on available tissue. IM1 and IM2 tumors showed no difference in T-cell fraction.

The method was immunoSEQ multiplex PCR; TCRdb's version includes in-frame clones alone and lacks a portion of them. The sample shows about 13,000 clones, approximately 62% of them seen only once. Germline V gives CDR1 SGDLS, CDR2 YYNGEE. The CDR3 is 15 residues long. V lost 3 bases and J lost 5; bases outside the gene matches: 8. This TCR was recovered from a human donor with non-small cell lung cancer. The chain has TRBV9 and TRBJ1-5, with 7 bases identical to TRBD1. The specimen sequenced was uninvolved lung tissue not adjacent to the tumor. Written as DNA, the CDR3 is TGTGCCAGCAGCGCCGGACAGGCGACCGATCAGCCCCAGCATTTT. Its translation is CASSAGQATDQPQHF.